This is a list of T cell receptor beta chains from one sample in a study of cytomegalovirus exposure and HLA in healthy donors. Clones were read by immunoSEQ multiplex PCR, and TCRdb kept only the in-frame ones, dropping some. Of 210,000 or so clones in the sample, 70% to 85% were seen once. The material sequenced was PBMCs. Every receptor here comes from a woman aged 60 to 75 in good health and CMV-seropositive. Both conserved end residues are part of each CDR3.

CDR3 protein: CASSQDPTGQVHF
J gene: TRBJ1-2
V gene: TRBV4-3

CDR3 protein: CASSNPSYTGELFF
J gene: TRBJ2-2
V gene: TRBV5-1

CDR3 protein: CASSYSLAGAYEQYF
J gene: TRBJ2-7
V gene: TRBV6-5

CDR3 protein: CASSQDIGFHGYTF
J gene: TRBJ1-2
V gene: TRBV4-1

CDR3 protein: CASSLGPGQDF
J gene: TRBJ2-7
V gene: TRBV11-2

CDR3 protein: CASRIQGFGMNTEAFF
J gene: TRBJ1-1
V gene: TRBV5-6

CDR3 protein: CSSSLDIYGYTF
J gene: TRBJ1-2
V gene: TRBV7-9

CDR3 protein: CASRRSRDSQTAVLPYGYTF
J gene: TRBJ1-2
V gene: TRBV23-1

CDR3 protein: CASSPPDRGDYGYTF
J gene: TRBJ1-2
V gene: TRBV18

CDR3 protein: CASSLVGVDTQYF
J gene: TRBJ2-3
V gene: TRBV7-9

CDR3 protein: CASSVGRGGRSDIQYF
J gene: TRBJ2-4
V gene: TRBV9

CDR3 protein: CASSQERVMNTEAFF
J gene: TRBJ1-1
V gene: TRBV4-3

CDR3 protein: CASSPLRRGLADNEQFF
J gene: TRBJ2-1
V gene: TRBV7-9

CDR3 protein: CASSAGGQETQYF
J gene: TRBJ2-5
V gene: TRBV9

CDR3 protein: CASSYSDEQYF
J gene: TRBJ2-7
V gene: TRBV2

CDR3 protein: CASSVGASSEAFF
J gene: TRBJ1-1
V gene: TRBV6-1

CDR3 protein: CASSGTRDTGELFF
J gene: TRBJ2-2
V gene: TRBV19

CDR3 protein: CASSQDPYLREQYF
J gene: TRBJ2-7
V gene: TRBV4-2

CDR3 protein: CASSQAGQTNANYGYTF
J gene: TRBJ1-2
V gene: TRBV4-2